This entry is about one TCR beta chain. This receptor's antigen is unknown. The input lacks base qualities; no much larger clone sits a single base away. The germline V gene specifies SGDLS as CDR1 and YYNGEE as CDR2. At the junction V is shortened by 0 bases and J by 0 bases, with 10 bases in between. The CDR3 numbers 15 residues from cysteine through phenylalanine. This entry keeps only the CDR3 DNA: 45 bases, framed from base 1. Library construction relied on the immunoSEQ multiplex PCR assay. For the multiplex PCR, a mixture combining 60 forward primers for TCR Vbeta segments and 13 reverse primers for TCR Jbeta segments was used. A multiplex PCR assay on genomic DNA amplified the CDR3 region of rearranged TCR beta genes. The Illumina HiSeq System was used to sequence the amplified TCR beta libraries as 87-base-pair reads. Per the original workflow: A later analysis counted approximately 76 million unique TCR beta chains across the 690 or so repertoires, and some 11 million of these chains were shared by at least two donors. To remove PCR and sequencing errors, raw reads were error-corrected and collapsed into unique sequences using a nearest-neighbor algorithm that merged closely related sequences. CDR3 sequences were aligned to IMGT reference sequences to assign V, D and J gene segments. For a sequence to be retained, a match of at least six nucleotides to both a V gene segment and a J gene segment was required. Rearrangements were called productive when the CDR3 lacked stop codons and stayed in frame with V and J; all others were non-productive. CDR3 was defined by IMGT convention, running from the second conserved V-encoded cysteine to the conserved J-encoded phenylalanine. In an earlier analysis of more than 550 of the donors, sequences lacking an unambiguous match to a single V gene segment were excluded. An earlier analysis of several hundred of the donors called V segments functional above 56.7% productive rearrangements and segregating when the between-donor standard deviation exceeded 5%. A statistical classification framework was developed to diagnose cytomegalovirus status using the catalog of TCR beta chain sequences. In a later analysis, V and J genes were assigned by comparing TCR nucleotide sequences against IMGT/GENE-DB human TR gene sequences. Using the TCRdist pipeline, a later analysis assigned CDR3 sequences along with most-parsimonious VDJ recombination scenarios. A later analysis defined each TCR beta chain by its CDR3 amino acid sequence plus V-gene family, and excluded reads lacking a unique V-gene family. A later analysis removed nearly 600 highly shared, low-generation-probability nucleotide sequences to deal with suspected cross-contamination and a sequencing artifact. For each public chain, a later analysis derived a clonal expansion index from normalized ranks of inferred template counts within each repertoire. In a later analysis, generation probabilities were computed using a VDJ recombination model fitted to out-of-frame rearrangements, and the results were checked against IGoR. In a later analysis, TCR-TCR, TCR-HLA and TCR-CMV co-occurrence was scored with hypergeometric tests, and a repertoire-size bias correction was applied to TCR pairs. To estimate false discovery rates, a later analysis permuted the HLA or CMV assignments 20 times. In a later analysis, co-occurring TCRs were grouped with DBSCAN, and TCRdist sequence similarity was added when clustering was performed within HLA-allele-positive subsets. Repertoires with fewer than 30,000 or more than 120,000 public chains were left out of co-occurrence clustering, as were about 5 repertoires with anomalous nucleotide sharing. The table comes from immuneACCESS by way of TCRdb, which keeps in-frame sequences with V and J called. Part of the clones is missing from these tables; in studies checked, under half for an unresolved V gene and the rest for unknown reasons. The DNA gave D and trimming, while V, J and clone size come from that table. This sample is represented by about 140,000 clones; more than 55% of them were singletons. The top ten hold approximately 6.5% of the sample.

This sample stems from a study of cytomegalovirus exposure and HLA in healthy donors (TCRdb year 2017). Regarding the complete study: An earlier analysis of several hundred of the donors reported about 260 Gb of sequence data and 90 million to 120 million unique TCR beta sequences obtained from about 200 million T cells. An early release that covered some 640 HLA-typed donors contained approximately 290 gigabases of sequencing data and 80 million or so unique TCR sequences. Of the approximately 370 genotyped donors, 81% were placed in the genetic ancestry cluster associated with self-reported Caucasian donors. The study was designed to test whether signatures of past pathogen exposure could be identified by cataloging public T cell receptors. The study used immunosequencing to profile the T cell repertoires of several hundred subjects and linked those repertoires to cytomegalovirus serostatus. Besides the first cohort of roughly 700 subjects, a separate validation cohort made up of over 95 different subjects was used. The study combined high-throughput TCR immunosequencing, statistical association of individual TCRs with disease status, and machine learning to predict cytomegalovirus infection status. A later analysis re-examined previously published TCR beta repertoires from more than 550 donors and added high-resolution HLA genotyping to investigate patterns of TCR occurrence. In the later analysis, no new phenotypic data were used to find candidate immune exposures; instead, reliance was placed on TCR beta sequences and their occurrence across donors. An earlier analysis of roughly 580 of the donors used high-throughput TCR beta sequencing to judge whether each TCR beta V gene segment behaved as functional or pseudogenic. Alongside the repertoire data, information on donor age, sex, ethnicity and CMV serostatus was compiled. Genome-wide SNP genotypes for about three fifths of the roughly 670 donors were used in a later genetic analysis, which treated that subset as a discovery cohort. All discovery cohort repertoires had been generated on a single sequencing platform. Both class I and class II loci were covered by HLA typing, at four-digit resolution. The number of typed donors differed by locus: about 629-630 for A, B, C, DRB1 and DQB1; 500 to 550 for DQA1; approximately 610 for DPA1; and about 450 for DPB1. Because of strong linkage in the cohort, roughly five DR-DQ haplotypes were treated as single units for association and clustering. Among around 400 genotyped donors of the cohort, an average of around 250,000 unique TCR beta nucleotide sequences was sequenced per donor, of which about 18% were non-productive. The paper's findings and limits, for the study overall: Immune exposure information for the cohort was limited to CMV serostatus. In both the original and validation cohorts, the classifier was reported to diagnose cytomegalovirus status with high specificity and sensitivity. Correlated functional status among segregating V segments might reflect linkage disequilibrium, but an unknown experimental factor could not be ruled out. A further reported finding was that TCR beta sequences accurately predicted the HLA-A and HLA-B alleles for most subjects in the first cohort. Some IMGT-functional V segments, including TRBV6-2 and TRBV6-3, could not be told apart with the 87-base-pair reads, so those segments were excluded. In an earlier analysis of a few hundred of the donors, most TCR beta V segments were observed in productive rearrangements about 87% or about 30% of the time, broadly matching IMGT annotations. Sequencing depth was assumed to be roughly uniform across donors in the presence/absence analyses, though that assumption may not hold. According to a later genetic analysis, donors in an Asian-associated ancestry cluster had fewer N-insertions in productive TCRs than the approximately 670-donor mean. The earlier analysis of 587 of the donors excluded some 15 rarely observed V segments, including chromosome 9 orphons, because counts were too low. A group of highly shared sequence variants was considered likely to be a technical artifact of the sequencing pipeline. The study gave a list of about 150 TCR beta chains associated with cytomegalovirus. In a later analysis, TCR association rates were found to vary across HLA loci, with the most associated TCRs seen for DRB1 alleles and the fewest for HLA-C alleles. Several of the top co-occurrence clusters appeared to be linked to parvovirus B19, influenza, CMV and Epstein-Barr virus, according to a later analysis. Most TCR sequences were observed very rarely across donors, whereas some public TCRs were present in many individuals. Assigning TCR associations to individual alleles was difficult when HLA alleles, especially DR and DQ, strongly co-occurred. Compared with equally common non-associated chains, HLA-associated TCR beta chains in a later analysis were more clonally expanded and had lower generation probabilities. A later genetic analysis associated a missense DCLRE1C variant with V-gene and J-gene trimming of TCR beta chains, and an independent cohort replicated the association. In a later analysis, most CMV-associated TCR beta chains were found to appear HLA-restricted, with HLA associations seemingly driven largely by CMV exposure. Because HLA typing was missing for some donors at each locus, association tests included only the typed subset. In this cohort, only TCR beta chains were sequenced, and detectable features were limited by the absence of alpha or paired-chain data. According to the authors, the approach could potentially be generalized to other disease states and immunological phenotypes. Three of the identified cytomegalovirus-associated TCR beta chains were confirmed in vitro to be specific for cytomegalovirus antigens. A later analysis associated about 17,000 TCR beta sequences with specific HLA alleles at a false discovery rate of 0.05.

The cohort comprised around 700 healthy bone marrow donors. At the time of sampling, every cohort member was nominally healthy, though immune exposures that went unrecorded were likely present. The donor was CMV seronegative and belonged to the group of over 300 seronegative cohort members. Each donor provided a peripheral blood sample, and peripheral blood mononuclear cells were used for TCR beta sequencing. Genomic DNA was extracted from the blood cell samples with the Qiagen DNeasy Blood Extraction Kit. The chain is made from TRBV9 and TRBJ2-7, with a tentative D gene TRBD2 over 5 matching bases. The sequenced material came from PBMCs. This TCR derives from a woman aged 55-70 years in good health and CMV-seronegative. This receptor carries the CDR3 CASSVAVGSSYEQYF. The bases are TGTGCCAGCAGCGTAGCTGTAGGGAGCTCCTACGAGCAGTACTTC. Joined to the reference TRBV9 and TRBJ2-7 proteins, this CDR3 gives the full variable domain: DSGVTQTPKHLITATGQRVTLRCSPRSGDLSVYWYQQSLDQGLQFLIQYYNGEERAKGNILERFSAQQFPDLHSELNLSSLELGDSALYFCASSVAVGSSYEQYFGPGTRLTVT.